These 26 T cell receptor beta chains were all obtained from the same sample, sequenced in a study of cytomegalovirus exposure and HLA in healthy donors. The PCR had 60 Vbeta and 13 Jbeta primers. The method was immunoSEQ multiplex PCR; TCRdb's version includes in-frame clones alone and lacks a portion of them. The sample contains hundreds of thousands of clones, 70% of which appear only once. Sequencing was performed on PBMCs. The receptors originated from a man aged 40-55 years in good health and CMV-seropositive.

The chain carries TRBV6-1 and TRBJ2-6; 7 bases line up with TRBD2. Germline CDR1 MNHNS, CDR2 SASEGT. The CDR3 length is 15 residues. The trim removed 5 bases at V and 4 bases at J, leaving 5 bases unmatched. CDR3 sequence (DNA): TGTGCCAGCAGTCCCAGCGGGGCCGGGGCCAACGTCCTGACTTTC. Protein: CASSPSGAGANVLTF.

The chain links TRBV5-4 to TRBJ1-2; tentative D call: TRBD1 (6 bases). In germline, CDR1 is SGHNT, CDR2 YYREEE (reference sequence). CDR3 length equals 16 residues. The V and J ends lost 0 bases and 0 bases respectively, with 12 bases between them. This CDR3 reads CASSLAGAGANYGYTF. The DNA of the CDR3 is TGTGCCAGCAGCTTGGCAGGGGCAGGAGCTAACTATGGCTACACCTTC. The whole variable domain, remainder taken from reference TRBV5-4 and TRBJ1-2, is ETGVTQSPTHLIKTRGQQVTLRCSSQSGHNTVSWYQQALGQGPQFIFQYYREEENGRGNFPPRFSGLQFPNYSSELNVNALELDDSALYLCASSLAGAGANYGYTFGSGTRLTVV.

The chain couples TRBV10-3 to TRBJ1-4, with D tentatively TRBD1 (5 bases). Trimming removed 6 bases at V and 7 bases at J, with 12 bases between. The germline CDR1 and CDR2 sequences are ENHRY and SYGVKD. The CDR3 loop spans 13 amino acids. CDR3 protein: CAISSGHGEKLFF. CDR3 bases: TGTGCCATCAGCTCAGGACACGGTGAAAAACTGTTTTTT.

The chain uses TRBV7-8 and TRBJ1-1; maybe TRBD1 (5 bases). Germline CDR1 and CDR2: SGHVS and FQNEAQ. V shed 5 bases and J shed 3 bases, with 16 bases lying between them. The length of the CDR3 is 15 residues. The CDR3 protein is CASSLTLAGDTEAFF. The CDR3 coding sequence is TGTGCCAGCAGCCTCACCCTGGCGGGGGACACTGAAGCTTTCTTT.

The CDR3 DNA follows: TGTGCCAGCAGTTACGCCGACACGAACACCGGGGAGCTGTTTTTT. Translation: CASSYADTNTGELFF. V usage is TRBV6-5 and J usage is TRBJ2-2; D is uncertain. This CDR3 region has 15 residues. The germline V gene encodes CDR1 MNHEY and CDR2 SVGAGI. Trimming left V 2 bases short and J 0 bases short, with 7 bases between.

The CDR3 coding sequence is TGTGCCAGCAGCTTAGATAACAGGGGGGAGGTCACCGGGGAGCTGTTTTTT. This gives the protein CASSLDNRGEVTGELFF. This chain connects TRBV11-2 to TRBJ2-2, with 8 bases identical to TRBD1. Germline CDR1 reads SGHAT; CDR2 reads FQNNGV. Trimming at V came to 0 bases and at J to 4 bases, leaving 7 bases not matched to a gene. The CDR3 covers 17 residues.

This chain connects TRBV6-1 to TRBJ2-7; D gene uncertain. This CDR3 comprises 15 residues. V was cut by 8 bases and J by 1 base, with 18 bases left in between. Germline assignment: CDR1 MNHNS and CDR2 SASEGT. CDR3 nucleotide sequence: TGTGCCAGCGGTCGTGTTAATGGCTTTTCCTACGAGCAGTACTTC. The encoded protein is CASGRVNGFSYEQYF.

This clone was picked up a small number of times. The chain couples TRBV27 to TRBJ2-7; TRBD1 matches 8 bases. V shed 6 bases and J 3 bases; nucleotides not matched to a gene: 7. Germline CDR1 MNHEY, CDR2 SMNVEV (reference sequence). The length of the CDR3 is 14 residues. CDR3 in amino acids: CASSPAGGDYEQYF. The CDR3 DNA is TGTGCCAGCAGCCCTGCAGGGGGCGACTACGAGCAGTACTTC.

Judged by abundance, this clone is medium-sized. The chain carries TRBV6-4 and TRBJ2-6; 8 nucleotides align to TRBD2. CDR1 and CDR2 from the germline V gene are MRHNA and SNTAGT. The CDR3 loop spans 16 amino acids. V was clipped by 2 bases and J by 2 bases; unmatched bases: 2. The CDR3 DNA sequence: TGTGCCAGCAGTGACGACGGGGGGGCTGGGGCCAACGTCCTGACTTTC. Translating gives CASSDDGGAGANVLTF.

The table lists this clone with a few counts. The sample holds other DNA sequences that translate to the same CDR3. The gene calls are TRBV27 and TRBJ2-2; D is possibly TRBD1 (5 bases). V lost 3 bases and J 3 bases, leaving 5 bases between the germline ends. The CDR3 loop spans 13 amino acids. The germline gives CDR1 MNHEY, CDR2 SMNVEV (reference sequence). As DNA, the CDR3 is TGTGCCAGCAGTTTCAGGGACACCGGGGAGCTGTTTTTT. The encoded protein is CASSFRDTGELFF.

The rearrangement links TRBV27 to TRBJ1-3; D gene ambiguous. Germline CDR1 reads MNHEY; CDR2 reads SMNVEV (reference sequence). Trimming removed 3 bases at V and 2 bases at J, with 5 bases between. This CDR3 contains 13 residues. Here the CDR3 DNA reads TGTGCCAGCAGTTTCTATGCTGGAAACACCATATATTTT. This translates into CASSFYAGNTIYF.

This chain uses TRBV5-1 with TRBJ1-2; TRBD1 aligns across 10 bases. V lost 7 bases, J lost 2 bases, and 5 bases stayed unmatched. Germline-derived CDR1 and CDR2 are SGHRS and YFSETQ. CDR3 length equals 14 residues. The DNA for the CDR3 is TGCGCCAGCGGGACAGGGGAAGGGAACTATGGCTACACCTTC. This codes for CASGTGEGNYGYTF.

The rearrangement joins TRBV10-2 to TRBJ1-2, with 8 nucleotides matching TRBD1. V lost 2 bases to trimming and J lost 4 bases; unmatched junction nucleotides: 6. The CDR3 is 15 amino acids. CDR1 and CDR2 from the germline V gene are WSHSY and SAAADI. The CDR3 is CASSERTGKFYGYTF. The CDR3 region has the DNA TGCGCCAGCAGTGAGAGGACAGGGAAATTCTATGGCTACACCTTC.

The chain recombines TRBV5-4 with TRBJ1-2, with TRBD1 matching 9 bases. Germline trimming cut 7 bases from V and 7 bases from J; bases unmatched to any gene: 8. Germline V gene sequence: CDR1 SGHNT, CDR2 YYREEE (reference sequence). The CDR3 extends over 13 amino acids. Here the CDR3 reads CASAAGQGSGYTF. The CDR3 nucleotides are TGTGCCAGCGCTGCCGGACAGGGGAGTGGCTACACCTTC. Full variable domain (outside the CDR3, taken from reference TRBV5-4 and TRBJ1-2): ETGVTQSPTHLIKTRGQQVTLRCSSQSGHNTVSWYQQALGQGPQFIFQYYREEENGRGNFPPRFSGLQFPNYSSELNVNALELDDSALYLCASAAGQGSGYTFGSGTRLTVV.

The CDR3 protein is CASSRGTSGVIEQFF. CDR3 sequence (DNA): TGTGCCAGCAGCCGTGGGACTAGCGGTGTTATCGAGCAGTTCTTC. V gene TRBV6-5 combines with J gene TRBJ2-1; TRBD2 matches 11 bases. CDR3 length equals 15 residues. Unmatched junction bases numbered 11, after V lost 6 bases and J lost 10 bases. Germline V gene lookup returns CDR1 MNHEY and CDR2 SVGAGI.

The gene calls are TRBV13 and TRBJ2-7; no clear D gene. CDR1 is PRHDT, CDR2 FYEKMQ, per germline (reference sequence). This CDR3 has 15 amino acids. V was cut by 1 base and J by 5 bases, with 15 bases left in between. In DNA, the CDR3 is TGTGCCAGCAGCTTAGATTGGGCAGTTTTAAACGAGCAGTACTTC. Protein product: CASSLDWAVLNEQYF.

V and J are TRBV5-1 and TRBJ1-4; TRBD1 might be the D (5 bases). Trimming removed 7 bases at V and 4 bases at J, with 17 bases between. The CDR3 runs to 15 residues. Germline V gene sequence: CDR1 SGHRS, CDR2 YFSETQ. In DNA form, the CDR3 reads TGCGCCAGCTCCCAGGTTGGGGGACTTAATGAAAAACTGTTTTTT. It is translated as CASSQVGGLNEKLFF.

The chain is built from TRBV7-2 and TRBJ1-6; D ambiguous. This CDR3 is built from 15 residues. V was pared by 1 base and J by 7 bases, with 11 bases between. In germline, CDR1 is SGHTA, CDR2 FQGNSA. In DNA form, the CDR3 reads TGTGCCAGCAGCTTAGGGGTCATGAGGAATTCACCCCTCCACTTT. This translates into CASSLGVMRNSPLHF. Filled out from reference TRBV7-2 and TRBJ1-6, the complete variable domain reads GAGVSQSPSNKVTEKGKDVELRCDPISGHTALYWYRQSLGQGLEFLIYFQGNSAPDKSGLPSDRFSAERTGGSVSTLTIQRTQQEDSAVYLCASSLGVMRNSPLHFGNGTRLTVT.

This chain uses TRBV5-8 with TRBJ2-2; D remains unclear. The CDR3 extends over 15 amino acids. CDR1 is SGHTS, CDR2 YDEGEE, per germline. The V and J ends lost 0 bases and 9 bases respectively, with 15 bases between them. The CDR3 sequence: CASSLGQAAFRELFF. The CDR3 coding sequence is TGTGCCAGCAGCTTGGGGCAGGCTGCATTCAGGGAGCTGTTTTTT.

CDR3 region: CASSGEDRVRQPQHF. CDR3 coding DNA: TGTGCCAGCAGTGGTGAGGACAGGGTACGGCAGCCCCAGCATTTT. This chain links TRBV6-1 with TRBJ1-5; 8 nucleotides match TRBD1. CDR3 length: 15 amino acids. Germline CDR1 and CDR2: MNHNS and SASEGT. The ends lost 4 bases at V and 7 bases at J; junction bases unmatched: 9.

V usage is TRBV19 and J usage is TRBJ2-2; D is undetermined. CDR3 length: 13 amino acids. The germline gives CDR1 LNHDA, CDR2 SQIVND (reference sequence). Deletions cut 6 bases from V and 2 bases from J, with 7 bases between. The CDR3 protein is CASRAENTGELFF. CDR3 DNA: TGTGCCAGTAGGGCAGAAAACACCGGGGAGCTGTTTTTT.

This clone was seen many times. At the DNA level, this CDR3 is encoded by other sequences in the same sample as well. The chain joins TRBV6-5 to TRBJ2-5; no clear D gene. The CDR3 loop spans 11 amino acids. Trimming stripped 5 bases from V and 4 bases from J, with 5 bases between. CDR1 and CDR2 from the germline V gene are MNHEY and SVGAGI. CDR3 sequence: CASSTRETQYF. CDR3 sequence (DNA): TGTGCCAGCAGTACACGAGAGACCCAGTACTTC.

In this sample, this clone turned up a few times. This chain uses TRBV10-1 with TRBJ2-3, with D possibly being TRBD2 (6 bases). The CDR3 runs 15 residues. Trimming shortened V by 10 bases and J by 1 base, and 18 bases separated the two germline ends. Germline V gives CDR1 WNHNN, CDR2 SYGVQD (reference sequence). This CDR3 reads CATSLVAAGTDTQYF. The DNA of the CDR3 is TGCGCCACCTCCTTAGTAGCGGCAGGCACAGATACGCAGTATTTT.

The rearrangement uses TRBV9 and TRBJ1-5; 10 bases are a match to TRBD1. Trimming cost V 3 bases and J 7 bases; bases outside gene matches: 4. The CDR3 spans 14 residues. Looked up from germline, CDR1 is SGDLS and CDR2 is YYNGEE. The CDR3, as DNA: TGTGCCAGCAGCGAGGGGACAGGGGTACAGCCCCAGCATTTT. Its translation is CASSEGTGVQPQHF.

With regard to this clone: Here the CDR3 omits its conserved ending phenylalanine or tryptophan, so a read error is the likely source. The genes are TRBV14 and TRBJ1-2, with D possibly TRBD1 on 5 matching bases. In germline, CDR1 is SGHDN, CDR2 FVKESK. With 2 bases removed from V and 7 bases from J, the gap between germline ends came to 8 bases. The length of the CDR3 is 12 residues. CDR3 in DNA: TGTGCCAGCAGCCAATCGGGACTTGGCTACACCCTC. Translating it yields CASSQSGLGYTL.

This rearrangement joins TRBV19 to TRBJ2-1; 11 bases line up with TRBD2. The CDR3 length is 15 residues. Germline V gene sequence: CDR1 LNHDA, CDR2 SQIVND (reference sequence). The V and J ends lost 5 bases and 8 bases, in that order; junction bases with no gene match: 8. CDR3 in DNA: TGTGCCAGTAGTCAAGCTAGCGGGGGGTACGATGAGCAGTTCTTC. Protein sequence: CASSQASGGYDEQFF.